This T cell receptor beta chain was profiled in a study of blood T cell repertoires in COVID-19. Looking at the study overall: The analysed material was cDNA or gDNA that came from T cells, B-cell-depleted T cells, or PBMCs.

Assay: immunoSEQ multiplex PCR; the TCRdb copy retains only in-frame clones and omits some. This table has a few hundred thousand clones, 75% to 95% appearing once. The CDR3 spans 15 residues. V trimming: 4 bases; J trimming: 3 bases; junction bases outside the gene matches: 4. CDR1 is LGHNA, CDR2 YSLEER, per germline. This receptor was identified in a woman aged 25 to 39 with COVID-19, enrolled during active disease. The material sequenced was peripheral blood. The chain couples TRBV4-3 to TRBJ2-7, with 12 bases fitting TRBD2. CDR3 residues: CASSRRLAGDYEQYF. CDR3 in DNA: TGCGCCAGCAGCCGTCGACTAGCGGGAGACTACGAGCAGTACTTC.